A selection of T cell receptor beta chains follows, all from one sample in a study of cytomegalovirus exposure and HLA in healthy donors. Data came from immunoSEQ multiplex PCR; TCRdb stores just in-frame clones and leaves some out. The sample lists 140,000 to 150,000 clones, roughly 80% occurring once. The sequenced sample was PBMCs. The source of these receptors is a middle-aged man in good health and CMV-seronegative. The CDR3 runs from the conserved cysteine through the conserved F or W. A D gene is named only where the DNA matches it firmly. Clone size appears in some rows only: once, few, many, or a class for an expanded clone.

TRBJ2-7 once TRBD1 TRBV7-9 TGTGCCAGCAGCTTAGCGAGAGGACAGGGCTACGAGCAGTACTTC CASSLARGQGYEQYF
TRBJ1-6 once TRBD1 TRBV27 TGTGCCAGCAGTTTTATTAGGACAGGGCTATATTCACCCCTCCACTTT CASSFIRTGLYSPLHF
TRBJ1-1 - - TRBV5-1 TGCGCCAGCAGCTCGATTCTTGGACCAGGGGTCGGTGAAGCTTTCTTT CASSSILGPGVGEAFF
TRBJ2-5 few - TRBV7-2 TGTGCCAGCAGCTTCAGACTTACGGAGACCCAGTACTTC CASSFRLTETQYF
TRBJ1-2 - TRBD1 TRBV4-3 TGCGCCAGCAGCCAAGAGTCAGGGGGACGGGGCAACTATGGCTACACCTTC CASSQESGGRGNYGYTF
TRBJ1-5 - - TRBV19 TGTGCCAGTAGTCCCGTTTCGGGCAATCAGCCCCAGCATTTT CASSPVSGNQPQHF
TRBJ1-4 - - TRBV28 TGTGCCAGCAGACCAAACAGGGTAGGAGGCGAAAAACTGTTTTTT CASRPNRVGGEKLFF
TRBJ2-7 - - TRBV4-3 TGCGCCAGCAGCCCTTACGTCCAGGGGGGAGCCTATGAGCAGTACTTC CASSPYVQGGAYEQYF
TRBJ2-3 - - TRBV6-5 TGTGCCAGCAGTAGAAGGGGAGGCGCAGATACGCAGTATTTT CASSRRGGADTQYF
TRBJ2-3 - TRBD1 TRBV19 TGTGCCAGCGTACCGGGACAGGGTTTAGATACGCAGTATTTT CASVPGQGLDTQYF
TRBJ2-3 - - TRBV29-1 TGCAGCGTTCTACTAGTAGATACGCAGTATTTT CSVLLVDTQYF
TRBJ1-1 - - TRBV30 TGTGCCTGGAGTGTTTTAGGGGATGAAGCTTTCTTT CAWSVLGDEAFF
TRBJ2-5 - - TRBV9 TGTGCCAGCAGCGTAAGGCAGGCCTACCAAGAGACCCAGTACTTC CASSVRQAYQETQYF
TRBJ2-3 once TRBD2 TRBV6-5 TGTGCCAGCTCCCCACTCGCGGGGGGGCCAGATACGCAGTATTTT CASSPLAGGPDTQYF
TRBJ1-1 - TRBD1 TRBV28 TGTGCCAGCAGAACAGGGGGCGACGTGAACACTGAAGCTTTCTTT CASRTGGDVNTEAFF
TRBJ1-1 - - TRBV5-4 TGTGCCAGCAGCCGGGGTCGTAACACTGAAGCTTTCTTT CASSRGRNTEAFF
TRBJ1-1 - - TRBV7-9 TGTGCCAGCAGCTTAGCGGGCCAAACTGAAGCTTTCTTT CASSLAGQTEAFF
TRBJ1-5 once TRBD1 TRBV5-1 TGCGCCAGCAGCTTGGATACAGGGGGGAATCAGCCCCAGCATTTT CASSLDTGGNQPQHF
TRBJ1-1 - TRBD1 TRBV29-1 TGCAGCGTGGGGACAGGTTGGGGAAACACTGAAGCTTTCTTT CSVGTGWGNTEAFF
TRBJ1-3 - - TRBV7-9 TGTGCCAACTCATTAGATGCCGGAAACACCATATATTTT CANSLDAGNTIYF
TRBJ2-3 - TRBD2 TRBV5-1 TGCGCCACCCGGGGGGGGGCAACAGATACGCAGTATTTT CATRGGATDTQYF
TRBJ1-5 once - TRBV15 TGTGCCACCAGCAGAGACTCAGAAAATCAGCCCCAGCATTTT CATSRDSENQPQHF
TRBJ1-3 - TRBD1 TRBV7-9 TGTGCCAGCAGCATTTCTGGACAGGGGAGTGGAAACACCATATATTTT CASSISGQGSGNTIYF
TRBJ1-1 - - TRBV5-1 TGCGCCAGCAGCTTACCAGGGAACACTGAAGCTTTCTTT CASSLPGNTEAFF
TRBJ2-5 few - TRBV20-1 TGCAGTGCTACGTCCCTTATCGGGCAGTACTTC CSATSLIGQYF
TRBJ2-7 - TRBD1 TRBV7-9 TGTGCCAGCATCACAACCGGGACAGGCTACGAGCAGTACTTC CASITTGTGYEQYF
TRBJ1-6 - TRBD1 TRBV28 TGTGCCAGCAGACTTTTGACAGGGTTAAATTCACCCCTCCACTTT CASRLLTGLNSPLHF
TRBJ1-2 - - TRBV30 TGTGCCTGGAGTGTACATGGGTCGAGGGAGAATGGCTACACCTTC CAWSVHGSRENGYTF
TRBJ2-7 - - TRBV18 TGTGCCAGCTCACCACAGGAGTGGCGCTACGAGCAGTACTTC CASSPQEWRYEQYF
TRBJ2-1 - TRBD2 TRBV7-8 TGTGCCAGCAGCTTACCGGGACTAGCGGGGATTGAGGGGTTCTTC CASSLPGLAGIEGFF
TRBJ2-2 once TRBD1 TRBV11-3 TGTGCCAGCAGCGAGCACAGGGGGGACACCGGGGAGCTGTTTTTT CASSEHRGDTGELFF
TRBJ1-4 - TRBD1 TRBV30 TGTGCCTGGAGATCCGGGACAGGGGGAAAAAAACTGTTTTTT CAWRSGTGGKKLFF
TRBJ1-1 - TRBD1 TRBV5-1 TGCGCCAGCAGCGCCCGACAGGGGTTGAACACTGAAGCTTTCTTT CASSARQGLNTEAFF
TRBJ1-1 - - TRBV10-3 TGTGCCATCAGATGGGGCGGAAACACTGAAGCTTTCTTT CAIRWGGNTEAFF
TRBJ2-1 - - TRBV25-1 TGTGCCAGCAGTGAAGAGGGCAGGGGAAGTTCAAATGAGCAGTTCTTC CASSEEGRGSSNEQFF
TRBJ2-6 - - TRBV19 TGTGCCAGTAGTGTGTTACTGGGGGCCAACGTCCTGACTTTC CASSVLLGANVLTF
TRBJ2-2 - TRBD2 TRBV9 TGTGCCAGCAGCAATCTAGCGGGGAACACCGGGGAGCTGTTTTTT CASSNLAGNTGELFF
TRBJ2-3 once - TRBV5-1 TGCGCCAGCAGCGTCCAAACTAGCAGAGACACAGATACGCAGTATTTT CASSVQTSRDTDTQYF
TRBJ2-7 - - TRBV27 TGTGCCAGCAGTTTATCGGGCATACTCTACGAGCAGTACTTC CASSLSGILYEQYF
TRBJ2-2 - TRBD2 TRBV4-1 TGCGCCAGCAGCCTTAGCGGGGCAGCGAACACCGGGGAGCTGTTTTTT CASSLSGAANTGELFF
TRBJ1-2 - TRBD1 TRBV5-1 TGCGCCAGCAGCTTGGGTGGACAGGGGGCAAGCGGCTACACCTTC CASSLGGQGASGYTF
TRBJ2-3 - - TRBV30 TGTGCCTGGAGTGTACCTTACGCAGTCCATTCCGTTTCGAGCACAGATACGCAGTATTTT CAWSVPYAVHSVSSTDTQYF
TRBJ2-7 once - TRBV7-8 TGTGCCAGCAGCTCACTGGACAGCTCCTACGAGCAGTACTTC CASSSLDSSYEQYF
TRBJ1-1 - - TRBV4-3 TGCGCCAGCAGCCAAGATACCAGGTCGGAAGCTTTCTTT CASSQDTRSEAFF
TRBJ2-1 - - TRBV10-1 TGCGCCAGCAGTGAGGGGGGGGGCCTTTACAATGAGCAGTTCTTC CASSEGGGLYNEQFF
TRBJ1-2 - TRBD1 TRBV6-5 TGTGCCAGCAGTTATATGTCAGGGGGTCATTATGGCTACACCTTC CASSYMSGGHYGYTF
TRBJ1-3 - - TRBV19 TGTGCCAGTAGTATACAAACAGGGAGCTCTGGAAACACCATATATTTT CASSIQTGSSGNTIYF
TRBJ1-6 few - TRBV6-5 TGTGCCAGCAGTTGGGCGGGTAGCTCACCCCTCCACTTT CASSWAGSSPLHF
TRBJ1-4 - TRBD1 TRBV11-2 TGTGCCAGCAGCTTAGTAGTCACAGGGGGAAATGAAAAACTGTTTTTT CASSLVVTGGNEKLFF
TRBJ1-1 - - TRBV19 TGTGCCAGTAGTATAGAGAGACATACGAACACTGAAGCTTTCTTT CASSIERHTNTEAFF
TRBJ2-1 - TRBD1 TRBV10-1 TGCGCCAGCAGTGACGGGACAGGGGAGAACCTATACAATGAGCAGTTCTTC CASSDGTGENLYNEQFF
TRBJ2-2 - TRBD2 TRBV2 TGTGCCAGCAGTTCTAGCGGGGGGGTAGGCACCGGGGAGCTGTTTTTT CASSSSGGVGTGELFF
TRBJ1-1 - TRBD1 TRBV5-1 TGCGCCAGCAGCCTCGACAGGGTCCCTGAAGCTTTCTTT CASSLDRVPEAFF
TRBJ1-5 - - TRBV7-8 TGTGCCAGCAGCTTAGCCCGGGGGAGGGGCAATCAGCCCCAGCATTTT CASSLARGRGNQPQHF
TRBJ1-4 - - TRBV19 TGTGCCACATGCCCGAGCATTGCAACTAATGAAAAACTGTTTTTT CATCPSIATNEKLFF